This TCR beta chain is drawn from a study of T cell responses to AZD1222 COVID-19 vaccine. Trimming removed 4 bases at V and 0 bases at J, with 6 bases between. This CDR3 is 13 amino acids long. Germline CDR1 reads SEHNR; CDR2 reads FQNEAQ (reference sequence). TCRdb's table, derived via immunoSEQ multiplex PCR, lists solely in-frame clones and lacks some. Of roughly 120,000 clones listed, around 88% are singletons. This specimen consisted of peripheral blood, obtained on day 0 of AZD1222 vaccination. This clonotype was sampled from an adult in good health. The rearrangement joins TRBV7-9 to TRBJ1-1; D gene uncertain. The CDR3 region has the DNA TGTGCCAGCAGCTATACACTGAACACTGAAGCTTTCTTT. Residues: CASSYTLNTEAFF.